These 17 T cell receptor beta chains were sequenced from one sample in a study of T cells in Graves' hyperthyroidism and ophthalmopathy. Researchers took RNA transcripts and amplified the TCR beta CDR3 regions from them. A first-round RT-PCR of the TCR CDR3 used the HTBI primer set. TCRdb re-called the multiplex PCR reads with MiXCR, one entry per CDR3 protein. The sample contains roughly 700,000 distinct CDR3 sequences, 15% to 20% of which appear only once. What was sequenced was blood. These receptors came from a middle-aged man with Graves' hyperthyroidism.

This clonotype has a count of ten or more. The rearrangement uses TRBV7-3 and TRBJ2-1; 9 bases match TRBD2. This CDR3 is 13 amino acids long. The trim removed 5 bases at V and 7 bases at J, leaving 3 bases unmatched. Looked up from germline, CDR1 is SGHTA and CDR2 is FQGTGA. CDR3 sequence: CASSLAGNNEQFF. The CDR3 DNA reads as TGTGCCAGCAGCCTAGCGGGGAATAATGAGCAGTTCTTC.

As for this clonotype: A much larger clone differs from this one at a single base, so this may be a read error. This chain links TRBV7-2 with TRBJ2-7, with D uncertain. Germline loops: CDR1 SGHTA, CDR2 FQGNSA. The CDR3 extends over 17 amino acids. V was cut by 1 base and J by 0 bases, with 16 bases left in between. The CDR3 loop reads CASSLGALWDPSYEQYF. The DNA for the CDR3 is TGTGCCAGCAGCTTAGGGGCCCTGTGGGATCCCTCCTACGAGCAGTACTTC.

Worth noting for this clonotype: A much larger clone lies a single base off, so this may be a read error. This rearrangement joins TRBV7-9 to TRBJ1-6; weak D call: TRBD1 (6 bases). The CDR3 sequence is 15 residues long. The ends were cut back, 4 bases at V and 2 bases at J, with 9 bases in the middle. The germline V gene encodes CDR1 SEHNR and CDR2 FQNEAQ (reference sequence). The CDR3 DNA sequence: TGTGCCAGCAGCTCAGACAGGACCTATAATTCACCCCTCCACTTT. Its protein is CASSSDRTYNSPLHF. Full variable domain (remainder filled in from reference TRBV7-9 and TRBJ1-6): DTGVSQNPRHKITKRGQNVTFRCDPISEHNRLYWYRQTLGQGPEFLTYFQNEAQLEKSRLLSDRFSAERPKGSFSTLEIQRTEQGDSAMYLCASSSDRTYNSPLHFGNGTRLTVT.

CDR3 DNA: TGTGCCAGCAGCTTAGGCCTCGGACAGGAGACAGATACGCAGTATTTT. It specifies CASSLGLGQETDTQYF. The V call is TRBV7-9, the J call TRBJ2-3; 7 nucleotides align to TRBD1. Germline assignment: CDR1 SEHNR and CDR2 FQNEAQ (reference sequence). V was clipped by 1 base and J by 3 bases; unmatched bases: 7. The CDR3 consists of 16 residues.

This clonotype was seen ten or more times. This rearrangement joins TRBV12-3 or TRBV12-4 to TRBJ1-1; D remains ambiguous. V lost 3 bases to trimming and J lost 1 base, with 9 bases between them. The CDR3 consists of 14 residues. DNA for the CDR3: TGTGCCAGCAGTTTTGCGGTGTGGAACACTGAAGCTTTCTTT. This translates into CASSFAVWNTEAFF.

The rearrangement links TRBV29-1 to TRBJ2-7; 9 nucleotides align to TRBD1. V shed 1 base, J shed 3 bases, and the junction held 10 bases outside the gene matches. The CDR3 covers 16 residues. The germline CDR1 and CDR2 sequences are SQVTM and ANQGSEA. The CDR3 nucleotides are TGCAGCGTTGAAGGATCACAGGGACAGGGATACTACGAGCAGTACTTC. It yields the protein CSVEGSQGQGYYEQYF.

This clonotype came up many times. The chain uses TRBV19 and TRBJ2-1, with TRBD2 as a possible D gene (6 bases). The CDR3 has 14 residues. The V end lost 6 bases, the J end lost 2 bases, and 11 bases lay between the germline ends. CDR1 and CDR2 from the germline V gene are LNHDA and SQIVND (reference sequence). For the CDR3, the DNA is TGTGCCAGTAGCTTCGGGACTGCCTACAATGAGCAGTTCTTC. It translates to CASSFGTAYNEQFF.

On this clonotype: This may arise from a read error, as a much more abundant clone is one base away. The chain recombines TRBV18 with TRBJ2-1; 15 nucleotides match TRBD2. Germline-derived CDR1 and CDR2 are KGHSH and LQKENI. The CDR3 is made up of 21 amino acids. The CDR3 reads CASSPSGLAGGPGRFYNEQLF. The CDR3 bases are TGTGCCAGCTCACCAAGCGGACTAGCGGGAGGGCCAGGTCGTTTTTACAATGAGCAGCTCTTC.

J is TRBJ1-1 and V is TRBV11-2; no clear D gene. V was trimmed by 1 base and J by 9 bases, leaving 9 bases between them. The CDR3 contains 12 residues. Germline CDR1 and CDR2: SGHAT and FQNNGV. CDR3 sequence (DNA): TGTGCCAGCAGCTTAGGAACAGTACAAGCTTTCTTT. This translates into CASSLGTVQAFF.

This clonotype occurred a few times. V usage is TRBV11-3 and J usage is TRBJ1-4; D uncertain. The V gene lost 5 bases and the J gene lost 8 bases, with 9 bases spanning the gap. The CDR3 has 12 amino acids. Looked up from germline, CDR1 is SGHNT and CDR2 is YENEEA. As DNA, the CDR3 is TGTGCCAGCAGCGAAAAGGAGGAAAAACTGTTTTTT. Translating it yields CASSEKEEKLFF.

This clonotype appeared many times. The rearrangement uses TRBV12-3 or TRBV12-4 and TRBJ1-3; unclear D gene. This CDR3 is built from 14 residues. V lost 5 bases to trimming and J lost 0 bases, with 8 bases between them. The CDR3 DNA reads TGTGCCAGCAGTAGACTGAGCTCTGGAAACACCATATATTTT. It encodes CASSRLSSGNTIYF.

The table lists this clonotype with a few counts. The chain employs TRBV28 and TRBJ2-7; D unresolved. CDR1 MDHEN and CDR2 SYDVKM come from the germline V gene. CDR3 length: 12 amino acids. Trimming left V 6 bases short and J 2 bases short, with 8 bases between. CDR3 region: CASSQHPYEQYF. The CDR3 DNA follows: TGTGCCAGCAGCCAACACCCCTACGAGCAGTACTTC.

This clonotype was seen a handful of times. This chain uses TRBV27 with TRBJ2-1; D remains unclear. Between the trimmed V and J ends, which lost 10 bases and 4 bases, there was a span of 20 bases. Germline V lookup: CDR1 MNHEY, CDR2 SMNVEV (reference sequence). The CDR3 runs 15 residues. CDR3 in amino acids: CATSEVVRKYNEQFF. The CDR3 DNA reads TGTGCCACCTCTGAGGTGGTCAGAAAGTACAATGAGCAGTTCTTC.

The rearrangement links TRBV30 to TRBJ1-3, with a tentative D call TRBD1 (5 bases). Germline CDR1 is GTSNPN and CDR2 is SVGIG (reference sequence). The CDR3 is 13 amino acids. V was shortened by 4 bases and J by 4 bases, with 11 bases between the two germline ends. The CDR3 nucleotides read TGTGCCTGGAAAGGGGCGCCCGGAAACACCATATATTTT. Protein product: CAWKGAPGNTIYF.

This clonotype was detected ten times or more. The rearrangement uses TRBV5-1 and TRBJ2-2, with TRBD2 matching over 10 bases. The germline V gene has CDR1 SGHRS and CDR2 YFSETQ. The V and J ends lost 1 base and 7 bases, in that order; junction bases with no gene match: 7. The CDR3 is made up of 16 amino acids. This chain's CDR3 is CASSLSLAGESGELFF. CDR3 sequence (DNA): TGCGCCAGCAGCTTGTCCCTAGCGGGAGAAAGCGGGGAGCTGTTTTTT.

In this sample, this clonotype turned up a few times. The V call is TRBV29-1, the J call TRBJ2-7; TRBD1 aligns across 11 bases. V shed 3 bases and J 3 bases; nucleotides not matched to a gene: 7. Germline V lookup: CDR1 SQVTM, CDR2 ANQGSEA. The CDR3 is made up of 15 amino acids. This CDR3 reads CSVELRDRGDYEQYF. The CDR3 nucleotides are TGCAGCGTTGAGCTCCGGGACAGGGGGGACTACGAGCAGTACTTC.

In its sample, this clonotype was seen once. The CDR3 is CASRGVGNTGELFF. The CDR3 DNA reads TGCGCCAGCAGAGGAGTGGGGAACACCGGGGAGCTGTTTTTT. This chain uses TRBV5-1 with TRBJ2-2; the D is unclear. CDR1 SGHRS and CDR2 YFSETQ come from the germline V gene. The CDR3 contains 14 residues. The germline V and J ends were trimmed by 5 bases and 1 base, with 9 bases remaining between them.